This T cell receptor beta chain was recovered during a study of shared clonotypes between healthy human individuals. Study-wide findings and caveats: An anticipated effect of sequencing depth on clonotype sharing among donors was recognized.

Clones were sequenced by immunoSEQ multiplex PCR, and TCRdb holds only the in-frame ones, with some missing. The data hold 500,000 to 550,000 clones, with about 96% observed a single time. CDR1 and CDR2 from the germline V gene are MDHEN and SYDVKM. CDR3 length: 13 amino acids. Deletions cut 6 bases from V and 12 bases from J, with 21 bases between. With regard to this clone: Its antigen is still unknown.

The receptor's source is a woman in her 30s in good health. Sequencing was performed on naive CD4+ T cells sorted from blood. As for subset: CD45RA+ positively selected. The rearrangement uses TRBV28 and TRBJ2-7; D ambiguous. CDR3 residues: CASRPVPVGTGYF. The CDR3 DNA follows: TGTGCCAGCAGGCCCGTTCCCGTAGGAACTGGGTACTTC.